A single sample is the source of the 10 T cell receptor beta chains below, sequenced in a study of shared clonotypes between healthy human individuals. Measured with immunoSEQ multiplex PCR; TCRdb has only the in-frame clones, and not every one. The sample includes 150,000 to 200,000 clones, 85% to 95% of them seen just once. The sequenced sample consisted of naive CD4+ T cells sorted from blood. Subset defined: CD45RA+ positively selected. The receptors were gathered from a woman in her 30s in good health.

The CDR3 coding sequence is TGTGCCAGCTCACCAGGGACAGGGAACGGGGAGACCCAGTACTTC. Translated: CASSPGTGNGETQYF. The V call is TRBV18, the J call TRBJ2-5; 9 bases line up with TRBD1. The germline gives CDR1 KGHSH, CDR2 LQKENI. Trimming at V came to 2 bases and at J to 5 bases, leaving 6 bases not matched to a gene. This CDR3 contains 15 residues.

The chain employs TRBV19 and TRBJ1-5; possibly TRBD1 for D (6 bases). The germline CDR1 and CDR2 sequences are LNHDA and SQIVND (reference sequence). CDR3 size: 16 residues. Trimming left V 9 bases short and J 4 bases short, with 22 bases between. Here the CDR3 DNA reads TGTGCCAGCAGTTGGGGGGCCAGCGTTAATAATCAGCCCCAGCATTTT. It codes for CASSWGASVNNQPQHF.

This chain links TRBV7-9 with TRBJ2-7; D remains unclear. This CDR3 contains 12 residues. Trimming stripped 2 bases from V and 6 bases from J, with 8 bases between. Germline loops: CDR1 SEHNR, CDR2 FQNEAQ (reference sequence). The DNA of the CDR3 is TGTGCCAGCAGCTTATTGTCCGGCGAGCAGTACTTC. Translated: CASSLLSGEQYF.

This clone is a singleton in its sample. The chain has TRBV18 and TRBJ2-7, with TRBD2 as a possible D gene (6 bases). CDR1 and CDR2 from the germline V gene are KGHSH and LQKENI. V was pared by 4 bases and J by 5 bases, with 15 bases between. CDR3 length: 14 residues. The CDR3 nucleotides read TGTGCCAGCTCACTAAGTCTAGCGAGAAACGAGCAGTACTTC. Its protein product is CASSLSLARNEQYF. Variable domain in full (rest from reference TRBV18 and TRBJ2-7): NAGVMQNPRHLVRRRGQEARLRCSPMKGHSHVYWYRQLPEEGLKFMVYLQKENIIDESGMPKERFSAEFPKEGPSILRIQQVVRGDSAAYFCASSLSLARNEQYFGPGTRLTVT.

This sequence joins TRBV6-1 and TRBJ1-1; D is perhaps TRBD1 (5 bases). V was cut by 7 bases and J by 6 bases, with 15 bases left in between. CDR1 is MNHNS, CDR2 SASEGT, per germline. CDR3 size: 13 residues. The CDR3 DNA reads as TGTGCCAGCAATAGATTACAGGTCCCTGAAGCTTTCTTT. Translation gives CASNRLQVPEAFF.

The chain carries TRBV30 and TRBJ2-3; 16 nucleotides align to TRBD2. Germline trimming cut 1 base from V and 6 bases from J; bases unmatched to any gene: 4. This CDR3 spans 16 amino acids. CDR1 GTSNPN and CDR2 SVGIG come from the germline V gene (reference sequence). For the CDR3, the DNA is TGTGCCTGGAGTGAGGGACTAGCGGGAGGGTTCGATACGCAGTATTTT. Amino acid sequence: CAWSEGLAGGFDTQYF.

This chain uses TRBV11-2 with TRBJ2-7; perhaps TRBD2 as D (5 bases). V was clipped by 0 bases and J by 6 bases, with 6 bases between them. Germline V gives CDR1 SGHAT, CDR2 FQNNGV. The CDR3 is made up of 12 amino acids. CDR3 DNA: TGTGCCAGCAGCTTAGATGGACTCGAGCAGTACTTC. It yields the protein CASSLDGLEQYF.

The J gene is TRBJ1-1, the V gene TRBV6-5; D is unresolved. Trimming left V 6 bases short and J 3 bases short, with 11 bases between. The CDR3 has 13 amino acids. The germline CDR1 and CDR2 sequences are MNHEY and SVGAGI. CDR3 sequence: CASREPWDTEAFF. In nucleotides, the CDR3 is TGTGCCAGCAGGGAACCGTGGGACACTGAAGCTTTCTTT.

In this sample, this clone turned up once. In the same sample, other DNA sequences code for this CDR3. The CDR3 nucleotides read TGCGCCAGCAGCTCGGGGAGCTCCTACGAGCAGTACTTC. Translation gives CASSSGSSYEQYF. The chain carries TRBV5-1 and TRBJ2-7; TRBD2 might be the D (5 bases). Germline CDR1 reads SGHRS; CDR2 reads YFSETQ. Trimming shortened V by 3 bases and J by 0 bases, and 7 bases separated the two germline ends. CDR3 length: 13 amino acids.

This clone has a single count. The chain has TRBV28 and TRBJ2-5; D unclear. The J call is doubtful: the DNA matches TRBJ2-7 better. The germline gives CDR1 MDHEN, CDR2 SYDVKM. The CDR3 is 14 residues long. The CDR3 region is CASSFTQDIYEQYF. For the CDR3, the DNA is TGTGCCAGCAGTTTTACCCAGGATATCTACGAGCAGTACTTC.